These T cell receptor beta chains were read from a single sample in a study of blood T cell repertoires in COVID-19. Sequenced by immunoSEQ multiplex PCR; TCRdb stores in-frame clones only, minus some. The sample holds about 250,000 clones, 88% seen once. Sequences were obtained from PBMCs or T cells enriched from blood (not recorded which). These receptors were taken from a woman in her 50s who had recovered from COVID-19. Both conserved end residues are part of each CDR3. A D gene is named only where the DNA matches it firmly. For some rows the clone size is stated as once, few or many, or as a class when expanded; others skip it.

CDR3 length	J gene	D gene	clone size	V gene	CDR3 DNA	CDR3 protein
14	TRBJ1-4	NA	NA	TRBV28	TGTGCCAGCGCACCAGGGATCGTTACTGAAAAACTGTTTTTT	CASAPGIVTEKLFF
13	TRBJ2-7	TRBD2	NA	TRBV27	TGTGCCAGCAGGCTAGCGGGAGCGGGCGAGCAGTACTTC	CASRLAGAGEQYF
14	TRBJ1-2	NA	NA	TRBV28	TGTGCCACCGAGGCAGCCTCGTCTAACTATGGCTACACCTTC	CATEAASSNYGYTF
14	TRBJ1-5	NA	NA	TRBV19	TGTGCCAGTAGTATAGAAAGCCCAGGTCAGCCCCAGCATTTT	CASSIESPGQPQHF
14	TRBJ1-4	NA	NA	TRBV13	TGTGCCAGCAGCTTTCTCGGGGGGAGTGAAAAACTGTTTTTT	CASSFLGGSEKLFF
14	TRBJ1-4	NA	NA	TRBV5-1	TGCGCCAGCAAGGAGATCAGCTCAAATGAAAAACTGTTTTTT	CASKEISSNEKLFF
18	TRBJ1-6	TRBD1	NA	TRBV5-5	TGTGCCAGCAGCGCGGGACAGGGGGTCAGTTTAGGGAATTCACCCCTCCACTTT	CASSAGQGVSLGNSPLHF
16	TRBJ1-5	TRBD1	NA	TRBV28	TGTGCCAGCAGGCCTCCGGGACAGGGGGCGCGGCAGCCCCAGCATTTT	CASRPPGQGARQPQHF
15	TRBJ2-2	NA	NA	TRBV19	TGTGCCAGTAGTATAGATCGTCTGTTAACCGGGGAGCTGTTTTTT	CASSIDRLLTGELFF
15	TRBJ1-2	NA	NA	TRBV30	TGTGCCTGGTCGACCGACGGGGGGCGCGGTGGTGGCTACACCTTC	CAWSTDGGRGGGYTF
14	TRBJ2-5	NA	once	TRBV5-6	TGTGCCAGCAGCTTGCAGCGCTACAAAGAGACCCAGTACTTC	CASSLQRYKETQYF
14	TRBJ1-4	NA	NA	TRBV7-2	TGTGCCAGCGGGGGGGGTTCAACTAATGAAAAACTGTTTTTT	CASGGGSTNEKLFF
12	TRBJ2-1	NA	NA	TRBV4-2	TGTGCCAGCAGCCAAGCGGTTAATGAGCAGTTCTTC	CASSQAVNEQFF
14	TRBJ1-2	NA	NA	TRBV9	TGTGCCAGCAGCCCTACAGGGCCCGGCTATGGCTACACCTTC	CASSPTGPGYGYTF
12	TRBJ2-1	NA	once	TRBV14	TGTGCCAGCAGCCTCCAGATCAGTGAGCAGTTCTTC	CASSLQISEQFF
15	TRBJ2-2	TRBD2	NA	TRBV7-7	TGTGCTAGCAGCTCGACTAGCGGTCACACCGGGGAGCTGTTTTTT	CASSSTSGHTGELFF
15	TRBJ2-3	TRBD2	NA	TRBV28	TGTGCCAGCAGTACGAGGACTAGCGGTTTAGATACGCAGTATTTT	CASSTRTSGLDTQYF
16	TRBJ2-1	NA	NA	TRBV18	TGTGCCAGCTCACCGTTTGTAACAGGAGACTACAATGAGCAGTTCTTC	CASSPFVTGDYNEQFF
15	TRBJ1-2	NA	NA	TRBV5-4	TGTGCCAGCAGCTCACAAGAAGGCAGGGTTAGAGGCTACACCTTC	CASSSQEGRVRGYTF
14	TRBJ1-5	NA	NA	TRBV18	TGTGCCAGCTCACCAAGACACAGGGAACAGCCCCAGCATTTT	CASSPRHREQPQHF
15	TRBJ1-6	NA	few	TRBV7-8	TGTGCCAGCAGCCCCCGGCGGGGGGGTAATTCACCCCTCCACTTT	CASSPRRGGNSPLHF
14	TRBJ1-5	NA	NA	TRBV7-8	TGTGCCAGCAGCTTATTCACAGACAATCAGCCCCAGCATTTT	CASSLFTDNQPQHF
19	TRBJ1-2	NA	NA	TRBV11-2	TGTGCCAGCAGCTTCTTCTTCGGGTCCCCAACAACCTCGAACTATGGCTACACCTTC	CASSFFFGSPTTSNYGYTF
13	TRBJ1-1	NA	NA	TRBV12-3/TRBV12-4	TGTGCCAGCAGCCTCGTTATGAACACTGAAGCTTTCTTT	CASSLVMNTEAFF
19	TRBJ2-2	TRBD1	NA	TRBV9	TGTGCCAGCAGCGTAACCCCGGGGACAGGGGGCCCGAACACCGGGGAGCTGTTTTTT	CASSVTPGTGGPNTGELFF
17	TRBJ1-5	NA	NA	TRBV28	TGTGCCAGCAGTTCCCCCGCGGGAGGGGGTAGCAATCAGCCCCAGCATTTT	CASSSPAGGGSNQPQHF
13	TRBJ2-1	NA	once	TRBV3-1/TRBV3-2	TGTGCCAGCAGCCCGCAGGTTGAGAATGAGCAGTTCTTC	CASSPQVENEQFF
13	TRBJ1-2	TRBD1	NA	TRBV6-5	TGTGCCAGCAGAGTGGACAGGGCCAATGGCTACACCTTC	CASRVDRANGYTF
17	TRBJ2-1	TRBD2	NA	TRBV28	TGTGCCAGCAGTACCCGGACTAGCGGGAGAATATACAATGAGCAGTTCTTC	CASSTRTSGRIYNEQFF
14	TRBJ2-7	NA	once	TRBV3-1/TRBV3-2	TGTGCCAGCAGCCCATCGGAGGGAGGCTACGAGCAGTACTTC	CASSPSEGGYEQYF
12	TRBJ2-7	NA	once	TRBV28	TGTGCCAGCAGTTTGCGTCAGGGCGAGCAGTACTTC	CASSLRQGEQYF
16	TRBJ1-1	NA	NA	TRBV7-3	TGTGCCAGCAGCTTAAACTCCCCGGGTAAGAACACTGAAGCTTTCTTT	CASSLNSPGKNTEAFF
13	TRBJ1-2	NA	NA	TRBV14	TGTGCCAGCAGCCCCCTTCAGGTCTATGGCTACACCTTC	CASSPLQVYGYTF
14	TRBJ2-2	NA	NA	TRBV30	TGTGCCTGGAGACAGGGCTGGGACACCGGGGAGCTGTTTTTT	CAWRQGWDTGELFF
14	TRBJ1-1	TRBD1	few	TRBV7-9	TGTGCCAGCAGCTTCCGACAGGGTGGGACTGAAGCTTTCTTT	CASSFRQGGTEAFF
13	TRBJ2-1	NA	NA	TRBV3-1/TRBV3-2	TGTGCCAGCAGCCCGGCCCCGACTAGGCGGCAGTTCTTC	CASSPAPTRRQFF
16	TRBJ2-7	TRBD1	NA	TRBV27	TGTGCCAGCAGTTTATTGTGGGCAGGGGGATTCTACGAGCAGTACTTC	CASSLLWAGGFYEQYF
13	TRBJ1-2	NA	few	TRBV14	TGTGCCAGCAGCCGGGGCAGCGTCTATGGCTACACCTTC	CASSRGSVYGYTF
17	TRBJ1-2	NA	NA	TRBV10-1	TGCGCCAGCAGTGAAAATGCGGGACGTAAGGGAAACTATGGCTACACCTTC	CASSENAGRKGNYGYTF
15	TRBJ2-5	TRBD1	NA	TRBV7-2	TGTGCCAGCAGCGGCGCAGGGGGCGTGGGGGAGACCCAGTACTTC	CASSGAGGVGETQYF
13	TRBJ2-5	TRBD2	NA	TRBV11-3	TGTGCCAGCAGCTCGCTAGCGGAAGAGACCCAGTACTTC	CASSSLAEETQYF
14	TRBJ2-7	TRBD1	NA	TRBV5-4	TGTGCCAGCAGCTTACAGGGGGCCCCCTACGAGCAGTACTTC	CASSLQGAPYEQYF
14	TRBJ2-7	NA	NA	TRBV28	TGTGCCAGCAGTTTAAGGGCGGGACGGGACGAGCAGTACTTC	CASSLRAGRDEQYF